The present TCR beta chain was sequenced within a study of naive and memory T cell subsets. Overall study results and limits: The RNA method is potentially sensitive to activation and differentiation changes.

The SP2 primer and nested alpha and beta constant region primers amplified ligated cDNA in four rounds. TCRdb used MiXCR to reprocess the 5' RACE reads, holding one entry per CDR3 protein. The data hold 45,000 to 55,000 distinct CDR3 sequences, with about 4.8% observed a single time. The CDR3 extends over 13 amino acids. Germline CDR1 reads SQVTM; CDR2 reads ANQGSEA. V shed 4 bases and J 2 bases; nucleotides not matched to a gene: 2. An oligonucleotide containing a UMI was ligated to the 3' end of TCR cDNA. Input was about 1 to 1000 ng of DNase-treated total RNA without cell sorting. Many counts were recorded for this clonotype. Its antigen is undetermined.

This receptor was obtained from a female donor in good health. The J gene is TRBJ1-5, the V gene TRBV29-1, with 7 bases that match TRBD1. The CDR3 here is CSVVQGGNQPQHF. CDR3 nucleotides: TGCAGCGTTGTTCAGGGGGGCAATCAGCCCCAGCATTTT.